These 25 T cell receptor beta chains were all obtained from the same sample, sequenced in a study of identical twins. Using its own MiXCR run on the 5' RACE reads, TCRdb lists one record per CDR3 protein. The profile shows approximately 690,000 distinct CDR3 sequences, around 6% of them singletons. The sequenced material came from naive T cells sorted from blood. The source of these receptors is a man younger than 30 in good health.

Remarks on this clonotype: A much larger clone lies one base from this, so it may be a read error. The genes are TRBV5-1 and TRBJ1-1; unclear D gene. Germline V gene lookup returns CDR1 SGHRS and CDR2 YFSETQ. CDR3 length equals 15 residues. Trimming cost V 4 bases and J 0 bases, with 13 bases left between them. Here the CDR3 reads CASSGQELMNTEAFF. The DNA of the CDR3 is TGCGCCAGCAGCGGCCAGGAACTTATGAACACTGAAGCTTTCTTT.

This clonotype was counted at least ten times. This sequence joins TRBV11-2 and TRBJ2-1, with 12 bases lining up with TRBD2. Germline assignment: CDR1 SGHAT and CDR2 FQNNGV. The CDR3 sequence is 17 residues long. Trimming removed 4 bases from V and 4 bases from J; junction bases left unmatched: 8. The CDR3 nucleotides read TGTGCCAGCAGCTACCAACTAGCGGGAGGTCGATACAATGAGCAGTTCTTC. Translated: CASSYQLAGGRYNEQFF.

This chain joins TRBV20-1 and TRBJ2-5; D gene uncertain. Germline V lookup: CDR1 DFQATT, CDR2 SNEGSKA (reference sequence). Trimming took off 4 bases at V and 5 bases at J, with 5 bases between the two ends. CDR3 length: 10 residues. CDR3 residues: CSAMGETQYF. The DNA of the CDR3 is TGCAGTGCTATGGGGGAGACCCAGTACTTC.

The rearrangement links TRBV4-3 to TRBJ2-7; the D call may be TRBD1 or TRBD2 (5 bases each). CDR3 length equals 18 residues. The V gene lost 1 base and the J gene lost 0 bases, with 19 bases spanning the gap. Germline CDR1 reads LGHNA; CDR2 reads YSLEER. In DNA form, the CDR3 reads TGCGCCAGCAGCCAAGCTCCCAACCGGGGCCTGAGCTCCTACGAGCAGTACTTC. Its protein product is CASSQAPNRGLSSYEQYF.

The genes are TRBV20-1 and TRBJ1-1; 7 nucleotides line up with TRBD1. The germline gives CDR1 DFQATT, CDR2 SNEGSKA (reference sequence). V lost 2 bases, J lost 5 bases, and 2 bases stayed unmatched. CDR3 length: 12 residues. Here the CDR3 DNA reads TGCAGTGCTAGAAACAGGGGAACTGAAGCTTTCTTT. Encoded protein: CSARNRGTEAFF.

This clonotype was seen ten or more times. Here the CDR3 reads CASSLGSLYEQYF. The CDR3 DNA is TGCGCCAGCAGCTTGGGGAGTCTTTACGAGCAGTACTTC. The genes are TRBV5-1 and TRBJ2-7; D is uncertain. The CDR3 length is 13 residues. The V and J ends lost 0 bases and 4 bases respectively, with 8 bases between them. Germline CDR1 reads SGHRS; CDR2 reads YFSETQ.

The chain carries TRBV7-9 and TRBJ2-1; 7 bases are a match to TRBD2. CDR1 and CDR2 from the germline V gene are SEHNR and FQNEAQ (reference sequence). The CDR3 spans 16 residues. V dropped 3 bases and J dropped 1; count of bases not matched to a gene: 6. CDR3 protein: CASSLRRESSYNEQFF. The CDR3 nucleotides are TGTGCCAGCAGCTTGAGGCGGGAGAGTTCCTACAATGAGCAGTTCTTC. Full variable domain (missing parts from reference TRBV7-9 and TRBJ2-1): DTGVSQNPRHKITKRGQNVTFRCDPISEHNRLYWYRQTLGQGPEFLTYFQNEAQLEKSRLLSDRFSAERPKGSFSTLEIQRTEQGDSAMYLCASSLRRESSYNEQFFGPGTRLTVL.

The chain combines TRBV6-2 or TRBV6-3 with TRBJ2-1; no clear D. V lost 0 bases, J lost 6 bases, and 9 bases lay in between. This CDR3 spans 14 amino acids. Germline V gene sequence: CDR1 MNHEY, CDR2 SVGEGT. The CDR3 region has the DNA TGTGCCAGCAGTTACTCTCGGCTGTCCAATGAGCAGTTCTTC. The encoded protein is CASSYSRLSNEQFF.

The V gene is TRBV20-1, the J gene TRBJ2-2; 9 positions agree with TRBD2. Per germline, CDR1 DFQATT and CDR2 SNEGSKA (reference sequence). The CDR3 length is 16 residues. Trimming removed 3 bases from V and 1 base from J; junction bases left unmatched: 6. The CDR3 DNA follows: TGCAGTGCTAGCGAGAGAGCGGGGGGGAACACCGGGGAGCTGTTTTTT. As protein: CSASERAGGNTGELFF.

Ten or more counts support this clonotype. The V call is TRBV27, the J call TRBJ1-5; D might be TRBD1 (5 bases). The CDR3 is 13 residues long. The germline V gene has CDR1 MNHEY and CDR2 SMNVEV (reference sequence). With 7 bases removed from V and 5 bases from J, the gap between germline ends came to 12 bases. CDR3 coding DNA: TGTGCCAGCATTCGGCAGGGAGATCAGCCCCAGCATTTT. It yields the protein CASIRQGDQPQHF.

The rearrangement links TRBV25-1 to TRBJ2-1, with TRBD2 matching 12 bases. Germline V gives CDR1 MGHDK, CDR2 SYGVNS. With 4 bases clipped from V and 14 bases from J, the junction kept 9 bases outside the gene matches. The CDR3 sequence is 14 residues long. The CDR3 here is CASSGQTSGRTEFF. The CDR3 DNA follows: TGTGCCAGCAGTGGGCAGACTAGCGGGAGAACTGAGTTCTTC.

With respect to this clonotype: One base away lies a much larger clone, so this may be a sequencing read error. The chain links TRBV12-3 or TRBV12-4 to TRBJ2-5, with D unclear. This CDR3 region has 13 residues. With 3 bases removed from V and 2 bases from J, the gap between germline ends came to 7 bases. Here the CDR3 reads CASSLHGQETQYF. The CDR3 DNA follows: TGTGCCAGCAGTTTGCACGGGCAAGAGACCCAGTACTTC.

Regarding this clonotype: The junction shows a germline mismatch at one end, possibly a read error. Here the CDR3 DNA reads TGTGCCAGCAGCCAAAGGCCCAGCCACCAAGGGACCCAGTACTTC. Encoded protein: CASSQRPSHQGTQYF. The V and J genes are TRBV9 and TRBJ2-5, with D unresolved. CDR1 is SGDLS and CDR2 is YYNGEE in the germline V gene. The CDR3 length is 15 residues.

In its sample, this clonotype was seen many times. The junction and the germline gene differ at one end; a read error may be behind it. This rearrangement joins TRBV7-2 to TRBJ2-7, with a tentative D call TRBD2 (5 bases). The length of the CDR3 is 14 residues. Germline V CDR1 and CDR2: SGHTA, FQGNSA. The CDR3 region has the DNA TGTGCCAGCAGCGTAGCAGGACTCACCCACGAGCAGTACTTC. It yields the protein CASSVAGLTHEQYF.

The CDR3 nucleotides are TGTGCCTGGAGTGTACGTTTGTCGGGGGGCACTGAAGCTTTCTTT. Residues: CAWSVRLSGGTEAFF. The J gene is TRBJ1-1, the V gene TRBV30, with D perhaps TRBD1 (5 bases). Germline V gene lookup returns CDR1 GTSNPN and CDR2 SVGIG (reference sequence). The germline V and J ends were trimmed by 0 bases and 4 bases, with 15 bases remaining between them. This CDR3 has 15 amino acids.

There are many counts of this clonotype. This chain uses TRBV20-1 with TRBJ2-1; 8 bases fit TRBD2. After removal of 7 bases from V and 4 bases from J, the junction contained 12 bases not matched to a gene. This CDR3 has 15 amino acids. Germline V lookup: CDR1 DFQATT, CDR2 SNEGSKA (reference sequence). The CDR3 region has the DNA TGCAGTGTTTTCCCGAGGACTAGCAGTTACAATGAGCAGTTCTTC. Translated: CSVFPRTSSYNEQFF.

The V gene is TRBV10-3, the J gene TRBJ2-6, with 12 positions matching TRBD1. From germline, CDR1 is ENHRY and CDR2 SYGVKD. V gave up 5 bases and J gave up 0 bases; unmatched junction bases: 14. The CDR3 sequence is 21 residues long. The CDR3 DNA reads as TGTGCCATCAGTACACCGGGACAGGGGGCTCTTCACCTCTCTGGGGCCAACGTCCTGACTTTC. Protein product: CAISTPGQGALHLSGANVLTF.

J is TRBJ2-1 and V is TRBV2; 12 bases are shared with TRBD2. Germline-derived CDR1 and CDR2 are SNHLY and FYNNEI. CDR3 length equals 14 residues. The junction had 3 bases not matched to a gene; V was cut back by 5 bases and J by 7 bases. The CDR3 DNA sequence: TGTGCCAGCAGTTGGACTAGCGGGAAGAATGAGCAGTTCTTC. It codes for CASSWTSGKNEQFF.

This clonotype occurred once. The chain has TRBV30 and TRBJ2-1; 15 bases fit TRBD2. The CDR3 runs 21 residues. The junction had 14 bases not matched to a gene; V was cut back by 1 base and J by 1 base. The germline V gene has CDR1 GTSNPN and CDR2 SVGIG (reference sequence). The CDR3 loop is CAWSDQLGLAGGPRSYNEQFF. The DNA of the CDR3 is TGTGCCTGGAGTGACCAGTTGGGACTAGCGGGAGGACCCCGTTCCTACAATGAGCAGTTCTTC.

This clonotype was seen a handful of times. V usage is TRBV7-9 and J usage is TRBJ2-7; D possibly matches TRBD1 or TRBD2 (5 bases each). Trimming stripped 4 bases from V and 3 bases from J, with 16 bases between. The CDR3 runs to 15 residues. Germline V gives CDR1 SEHNR, CDR2 FQNEAQ (reference sequence). In DNA, the CDR3 is TGTGCCAGCAGCTACCGGGACCCCGGCCGCTACGAGCAGTACGTC. Residues: CASSYRDPGRYEQYV.

The chain is built from TRBV20-1 and TRBJ1-4; no clear D gene. CDR3 length equals 14 residues. Germline CDR1 and CDR2: DFQATT and SNEGSKA (reference sequence). The germline V and J ends were trimmed by 5 bases and 7 bases, with 17 bases remaining between them. CDR3 region: CSAGEGGFSEKLFF. CDR3 DNA sequence: TGCAGTGCTGGGGAAGGTGGTTTTAGTGAAAAACTGTTTTTT.

The chain joins TRBV11-2 to TRBJ1-5; TRBD1 might be the D (6 bases). CDR3 length equals 14 residues. V lost 5 bases and J lost 7, with 15 bases in between. Germline values: CDR1 SGHAT, CDR2 FQNNGV. This CDR3 reads CASSQTGPEQPQHF. DNA of the CDR3: TGTGCCAGCAGCCAAACAGGGCCGGAGCAGCCCCAGCATTTT.

This clonotype appeared a few times. V usage is TRBV7-8 and J usage is TRBJ2-3; the D gene is possibly TRBD1 (8 bases). Germline lookup yields CDR1 SGHVS and CDR2 FQNEAQ. V lost 5 bases to trimming and J lost 3 bases, with 15 bases between them. This CDR3 has 15 amino acids. The CDR3 nucleotides are TGTGCCAGCAGCCCTTACAGGGGGGGAACAGATACGCAGTATTTT. Translating it yields CASSPYRGGTDTQYF.

This clonotype was observed a handful of times. This sequence joins TRBV4-1 and TRBJ2-1, with TRBD2 matching over 10 bases. Trimming at V came to 7 bases and at J to 4 bases, leaving 10 bases not matched to a gene. The CDR3 totals 16 residues. The germline V gene encodes CDR1 MGHRA and CDR2 YSYEKL. The CDR3 nucleotides are TGCGCCAGCAAGAATGGACTAGCGGATAAATACAATGAGCAGTTCTTC. Translation gives CASKNGLADKYNEQFF.

This clonotype has ten or more counts. J is TRBJ2-1 and V is TRBV4-3; 8 nucleotides align to TRBD2. This CDR3 is 17 amino acids long. Germline V gene data show CDR1 as LGHNA and CDR2 as YSLEER. Germline trimming cut 0 bases from V and 7 bases from J; bases unmatched to any gene: 11. CDR3 sequence reads: CASSQESGLASTNEQFF. The CDR3 DNA follows: TGCGCCAGCAGCCAAGAAAGCGGACTAGCTTCAACGAATGAGCAGTTCTTC.